This TCR beta chain was observed in a study of OX40 agonist ivuxolimab in advanced cancers. TCRdb's copy holds only in-frame clones and misses some; the assay was immunoSEQ multiplex PCR. Of approximately 47,000 clones in the sample, around 90% were seen once. This CDR3 comprises 14 residues. The ends were cut back, 2 bases at V and 0 bases at J, with 2 bases in the middle. CDR1 and CDR2 from the germline V gene are MNHEY and SVGAGI. The clonotype originates from an adult with an advanced solid tumor such as melanoma, head and neck, liver or kidney cancer. This specimen consisted of CD4+ or CD8+ T cells sorted from blood, obtained in a trial of the OX40 agonist ivuxolimab. The chain carries TRBV6-5 and TRBJ2-6; no definite D call. The CDR3 nucleotides read TGTGCCAGCAGTTACAACTCTGGGGCCAACGTCCTGACTTTC. Translated, it gives CASSYNSGANVLTF.